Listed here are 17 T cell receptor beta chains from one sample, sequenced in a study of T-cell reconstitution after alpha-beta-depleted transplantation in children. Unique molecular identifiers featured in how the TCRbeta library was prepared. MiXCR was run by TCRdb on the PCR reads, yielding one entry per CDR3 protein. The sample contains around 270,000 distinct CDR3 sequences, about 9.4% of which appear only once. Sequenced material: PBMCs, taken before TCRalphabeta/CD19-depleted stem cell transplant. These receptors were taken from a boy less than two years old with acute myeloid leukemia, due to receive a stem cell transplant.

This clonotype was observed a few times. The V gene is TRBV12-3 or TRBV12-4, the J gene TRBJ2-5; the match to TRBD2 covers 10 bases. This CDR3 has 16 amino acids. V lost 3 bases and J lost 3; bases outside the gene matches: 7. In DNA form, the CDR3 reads TGTGCCAGCAGTTTTACTAGCGGGACCCTAGAAGAGACCCAGTACTTC. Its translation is CASSFTSGTLEETQYF.

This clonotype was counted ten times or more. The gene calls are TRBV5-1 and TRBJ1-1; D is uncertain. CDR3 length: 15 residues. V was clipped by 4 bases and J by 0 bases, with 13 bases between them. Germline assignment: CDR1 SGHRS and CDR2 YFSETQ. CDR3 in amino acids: CASSLAGPMNTEAFF. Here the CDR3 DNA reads TGCGCCAGCAGCCTTGCGGGCCCGATGAACACTGAAGCTTTCTTT. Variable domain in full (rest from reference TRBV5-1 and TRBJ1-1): KAGVTQTPRYLIKTRGQQVTLSCSPISGHRSVSWYQQTPGQGLQFLFEYFSETQRNKGNFPGRFSGRQFSNSRSEMNVSTLELGDSALYLCASSLAGPMNTEAFFGQGTRLTVV.

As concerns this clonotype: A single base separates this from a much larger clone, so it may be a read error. The CDR3 sequence is CATSDETGTVGYEQYF. As DNA, the CDR3 is TGTGCCACCAGTGACGAGACCGGGACAGTGGGCTACGAGCAGTACTTC. The chain has TRBV24-1 and TRBJ2-7; 7 bases agree with TRBD1. This CDR3 has 16 residues. Germline loops: CDR1 KGHDR, CDR2 SFDVKD. Unmatched junction bases numbered 11, after V lost 4 bases and J lost 3 bases.

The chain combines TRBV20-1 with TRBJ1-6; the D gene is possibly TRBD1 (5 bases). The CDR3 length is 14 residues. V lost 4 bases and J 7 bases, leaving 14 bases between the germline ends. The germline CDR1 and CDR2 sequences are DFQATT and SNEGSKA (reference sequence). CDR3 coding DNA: TGCAGTGCTACAGACGGTGGGGGGAATTCACCCCTCCACTTT. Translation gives CSATDGGGNSPLHF.

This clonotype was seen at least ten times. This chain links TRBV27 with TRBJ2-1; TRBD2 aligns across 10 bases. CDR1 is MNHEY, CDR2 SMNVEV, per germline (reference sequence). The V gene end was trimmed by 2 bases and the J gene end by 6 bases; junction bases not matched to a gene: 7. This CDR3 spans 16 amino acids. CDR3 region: CASSLPWTSGVNEQFF. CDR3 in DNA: TGTGCCAGCAGTTTACCCTGGACTAGCGGTGTCAATGAGCAGTTCTTC.

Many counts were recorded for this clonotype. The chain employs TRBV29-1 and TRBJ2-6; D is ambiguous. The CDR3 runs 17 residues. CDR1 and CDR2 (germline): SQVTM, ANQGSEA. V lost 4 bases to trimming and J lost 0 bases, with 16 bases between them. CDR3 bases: TGCAGCGTTGTGTCTTTCGGGTCCCTCTCTGGGGCCAACGTCCTGACTTTC. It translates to CSVVSFGSLSGANVLTF.

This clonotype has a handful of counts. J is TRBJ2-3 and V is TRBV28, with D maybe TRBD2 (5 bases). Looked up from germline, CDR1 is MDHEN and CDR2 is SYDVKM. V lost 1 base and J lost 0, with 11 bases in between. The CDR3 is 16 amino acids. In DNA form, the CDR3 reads TGTGCCAGCAGTTTATACCGAGCGGATAGCACAGATACGCAGTATTTT. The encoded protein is CASSLYRADSTDTQYF.

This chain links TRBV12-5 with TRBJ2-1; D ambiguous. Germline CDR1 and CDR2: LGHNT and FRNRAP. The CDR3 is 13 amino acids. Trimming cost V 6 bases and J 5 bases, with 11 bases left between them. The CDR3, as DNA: TGTGCTAGTGGGTTCAGCGAACACAATGAGCAGTTCTTC. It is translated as CASGFSEHNEQFF.

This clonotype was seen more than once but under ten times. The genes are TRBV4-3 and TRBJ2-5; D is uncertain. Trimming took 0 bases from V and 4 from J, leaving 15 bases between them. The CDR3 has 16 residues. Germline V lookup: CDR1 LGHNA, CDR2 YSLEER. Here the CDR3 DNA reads TGCGCCAGCAGCCAAGAAATTGGGCACCGTCGAGAGACCCAGTACTTC. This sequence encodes CASSQEIGHRRETQYF.

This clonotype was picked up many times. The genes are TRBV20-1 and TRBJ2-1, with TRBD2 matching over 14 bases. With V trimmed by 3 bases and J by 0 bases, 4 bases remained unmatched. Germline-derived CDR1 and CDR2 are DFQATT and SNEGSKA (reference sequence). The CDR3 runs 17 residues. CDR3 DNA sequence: TGCAGTGCTAGGGGACTAGCGGGGGCTAGCTCCTACAATGAGCAGTTCTTC. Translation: CSARGLAGASSYNEQFF.

CDR3 sequence reads: CASSASSGANVLTF. The CDR3 DNA reads TGTGCCAGCTCAGCCTCCTCTGGGGCCAACGTCCTGACTTTC. The rearrangement joins TRBV18 to TRBJ2-6; D is undetermined. The CDR3 is made up of 14 amino acids. The V end was cut by 5 bases, the J end by 0 bases, with 5 bases between. CDR1 KGHSH and CDR2 LQKENI come from the germline V gene.

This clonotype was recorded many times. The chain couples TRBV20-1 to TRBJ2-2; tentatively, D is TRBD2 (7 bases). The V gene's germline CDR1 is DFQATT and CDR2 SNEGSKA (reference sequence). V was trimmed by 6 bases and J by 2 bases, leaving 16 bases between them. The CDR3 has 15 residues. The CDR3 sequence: CSAGEGGLNTGELFF. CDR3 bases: TGCAGTGCCGGAGAGGGGGGACTAAACACCGGGGAGCTGTTTTTT.

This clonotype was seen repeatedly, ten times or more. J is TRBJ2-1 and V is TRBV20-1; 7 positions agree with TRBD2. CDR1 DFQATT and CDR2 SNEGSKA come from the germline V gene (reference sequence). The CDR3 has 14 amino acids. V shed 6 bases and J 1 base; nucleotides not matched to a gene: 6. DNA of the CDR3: TGCAGTGCAAGACTAGCAAGATCCTACAATGAGCAGTTCTTC. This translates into CSARLARSYNEQFF.

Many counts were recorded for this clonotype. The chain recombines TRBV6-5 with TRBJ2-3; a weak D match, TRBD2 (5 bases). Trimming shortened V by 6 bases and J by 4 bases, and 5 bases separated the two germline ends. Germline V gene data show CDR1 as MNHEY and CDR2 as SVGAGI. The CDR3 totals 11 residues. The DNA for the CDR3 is TGTGCCAGCAGGAGGGCAGATACGCAGTATTTT. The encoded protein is CASRRADTQYF.

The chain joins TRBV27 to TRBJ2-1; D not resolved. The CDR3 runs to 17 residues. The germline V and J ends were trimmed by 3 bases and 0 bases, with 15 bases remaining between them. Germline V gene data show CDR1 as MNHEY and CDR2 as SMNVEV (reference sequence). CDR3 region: CASSLPYKASSYNEQFF. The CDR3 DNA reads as TGTGCCAGCAGTTTGCCCTACAAGGCGAGCTCCTACAATGAGCAGTTCTTC.

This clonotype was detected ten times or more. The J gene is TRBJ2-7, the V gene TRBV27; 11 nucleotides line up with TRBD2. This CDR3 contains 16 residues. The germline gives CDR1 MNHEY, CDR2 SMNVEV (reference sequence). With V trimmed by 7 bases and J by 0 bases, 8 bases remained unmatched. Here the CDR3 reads CASTTRTSGSSYEQYF. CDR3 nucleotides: TGTGCCAGCACCACTCGGACTAGCGGGTCCTCCTACGAGCAGTACTTC.

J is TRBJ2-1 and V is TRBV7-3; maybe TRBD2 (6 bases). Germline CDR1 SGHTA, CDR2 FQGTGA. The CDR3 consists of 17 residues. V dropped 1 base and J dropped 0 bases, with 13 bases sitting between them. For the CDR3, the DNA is TGTGCCAGCAGCTTAAAGGTGCGGGGAAGCTCCTACAATGAGCAGTTCTTC. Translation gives CASSLKVRGSSYNEQFF.